This T cell receptor beta chain is drawn from a study of CD8 T cells in Susac syndrome. This clonotype appeared once. Reverse transcription of roughly 0.5 to 1 ug RNA was carried out with random hexamers. Across 54 Vbeta and 13 Jbeta, immunoSEQ multiplex PCR amplified TCR beta CDR3. MiXCR, applied by TCRdb to the immunoSEQ multiplex PCR reads, yields one record per CDR3 protein. The sample gives roughly 180,000 distinct CDR3 sequences, roughly 94% of which show up once; 0.095% to 0.1% is in the top ten. Patients with Susac syndrome met diagnostic criteria that were recently defined for definite or probable disease. CD8+ and CD4+ T cells were negatively isolated; TEMRA cells were FACS-enriched. V lost 6 bases and J lost 4; bases outside the gene matches: 7. This CDR3 is 16 amino acids long. Germline V gives CDR1 LGHNA, CDR2 YNFKEQ.

Sequenced: CD4+ T cells from PBMCs. This receptor was taken from a human donor with Susac syndrome. The chain employs TRBV4-2 and TRBJ2-1; TRBD2 matches at 12 bases. CDR3 sequence (DNA): TGTGCCAGCAGGGGGGCAGGGACTAGCGGGTACAATGAGCAGTTCTTC. Protein sequence: CASRGAGTSGYNEQFF.